This T cell receptor (beta chain) is drawn from a study of spatial heterogeneity in lung cancer. The study, taken as a whole, reports: The study found that expanded intratumoral alpha and beta TCR counts tracked tumor mutation counts.

Time point: sample taken at primary tumor resection. This clonotype is labeled as large (0.1 to 1%). What it binds is unknown. With 8 bases clipped from V and 7 bases from J, the junction kept 9 bases outside the gene matches. CDR3 size: 13 residues. The study tagged each TCR cDNA molecule with a unique molecular identifier. From the 5' RACE reads, TCRdb called clonotypes with MiXCR, one entry per CDR3 protein. The data hold about 800 distinct CDR3 sequences, with about a sixth observed a single time. Sequenced material: lung tumor tissue, taken at surgery. The chain joins TRBV23-1 to TRBJ2-7, with 9 positions matching TRBD1. TRBV23-1 is labeled an ORF, and its function is uncertain. The clonotype was recovered from a female donor with early-stage non-small cell lung cancer. Here the CDR3 reads CASGDRDEPEQYF. The CDR3 DNA follows: TGCGCCAGCGGGGACAGGGACGAGCCGGAGCAGTACTTC.